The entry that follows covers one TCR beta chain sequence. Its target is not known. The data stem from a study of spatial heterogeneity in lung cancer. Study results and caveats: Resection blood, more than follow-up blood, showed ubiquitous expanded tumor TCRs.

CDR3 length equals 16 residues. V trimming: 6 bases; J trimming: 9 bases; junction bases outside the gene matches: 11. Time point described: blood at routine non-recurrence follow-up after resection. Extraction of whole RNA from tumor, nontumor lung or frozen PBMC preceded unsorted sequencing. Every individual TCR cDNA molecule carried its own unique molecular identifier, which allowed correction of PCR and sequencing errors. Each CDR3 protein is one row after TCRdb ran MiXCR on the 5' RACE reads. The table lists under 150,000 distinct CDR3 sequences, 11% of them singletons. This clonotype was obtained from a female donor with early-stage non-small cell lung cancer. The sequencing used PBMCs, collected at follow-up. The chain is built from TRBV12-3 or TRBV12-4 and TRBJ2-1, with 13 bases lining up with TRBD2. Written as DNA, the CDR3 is TGTGCCAGCAGACAAAGTGGGACTAGCGGGACTGGTGAGCAGTTCTTC. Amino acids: CASRQSGTSGTGEQFF.